This entry lists 30 T cell receptor beta chains sequenced from one sample in a study of blood T cell repertoires in COVID-19. Here immunoSEQ multiplex PCR was the method, and the copy in TCRdb shows in-frame clones only, minus some. The data show about 83,000 clones, roughly 87% seen once. Sequenced sample: peripheral blood. The receptors were sampled from a woman aged 45 to 65 with active or convalescent COVID-19.

The V call is TRBV4-1, the J call TRBJ1-2, with D possibly matching TRBD1 (5 bases). The V end lost 2 bases, the J end lost 2 bases, and 15 bases lay between the germline ends. This CDR3 has 16 amino acids. Germline lookup yields CDR1 MGHRA and CDR2 YSYEKL. The CDR3 region is CASSQFVDRPNYGYTF. For the CDR3, the DNA is TGCGCCAGCAGCCAATTTGTAGACAGACCCAACTATGGCTACACCTTC.

This chain connects TRBV10-3 to TRBJ1-2; 8 nucleotides align to TRBD1. The CDR3 consists of 13 residues. Per the germline V gene, CDR1 is ENHRY and CDR2 is SYGVKD. V lost 10 bases, J lost 6 bases, and 10 bases stayed unmatched. The DNA for the CDR3 is TGTGCCACCAACTGGGGGGGACAGGATGGCTACACCTTC. This sequence encodes CATNWGGQDGYTF.

The J gene is TRBJ2-7, the V gene TRBV27, with 11 bases identical to TRBD1. Germline CDR1 MNHEY, CDR2 SMNVEV (reference sequence). This CDR3 spans 14 amino acids. Germline trimming cut 6 bases from V and 4 bases from J; bases unmatched to any gene: 5. The CDR3 DNA reads as TGTGCCAGCAGCCCCGGGACAGGGGGATACGAGCAGTACTTC. Protein sequence: CASSPGTGGYEQYF.

This clone was counted between two and nine times. The V gene is TRBV11-3, the J gene TRBJ1-4, with 9 bases matching TRBD1. Germline CDR1 reads SGHNT; CDR2 reads YENEEA. Losses at the gene ends were 5 bases for V and 2 bases for J; bases not matched to a gene: 9. This CDR3 spans 17 amino acids. The chain's CDR3 is CASSQGTGRATNEKLFF. CDR3 sequence (DNA): TGTGCCAGCAGCCAAGGGACAGGGAGGGCCACTAATGAAAAACTGTTTTTT.

The V call is TRBV6-5, the J call TRBJ2-5, with no clear D. There are 12 residues in the CDR3. Germline V gene sequence: CDR1 MNHEY, CDR2 SVGAGI. V gave up 6 bases and J gave up 1 base, with 6 bases separating them. CDR3 sequence reads: CASSRIQETQYF. The CDR3 coding sequence is TGTGCCAGCAGCAGGATCCAAGAGACCCAGTACTTC.

The gene calls are TRBV6-1 and TRBJ1-2; D gene ambiguous. The V end lost 2 bases, the J end lost 8 bases, and 6 bases lay between the germline ends. This CDR3 contains 11 residues. CDR1 is MNHNS, CDR2 SASEGT, per germline. The CDR3 protein is CASSELRGYTF. CDR3 bases: TGTGCCAGCAGTGAACTCCGGGGCTACACCTTC.

This clone was recorded a few times. CDR3 protein: CASRLGSEAFF. CDR3 nucleotides: TGCGCCAGCAGGCTCGGGTCTGAAGCTTTCTTT. This chain joins TRBV5-1 and TRBJ1-1; unclear D gene. The CDR3 has 11 residues. The germline V gene encodes CDR1 SGHRS and CDR2 YFSETQ. V lost 5 bases and J lost 6, with 8 bases in between. Full variable domain (outside the CDR3, taken from reference TRBV5-1 and TRBJ1-1): KAGVTQTPRYLIKTRGQQVTLSCSPISGHRSVSWYQQTPGQGLQFLFEYFSETQRNKGNFPGRFSGRQFSNSRSEMNVSTLELGDSALYLCASRLGSEAFFGQGTRLTVV.

The CDR3 DNA sequence: TGTGCCAGCAGACTCGGACAGGGGGCGGTTCAGCCCCAGCATTTT. It encodes CASRLGQGAVQPQHF. This rearrangement joins TRBV28 to TRBJ1-5, with 11 nucleotides matching TRBD1. This CDR3 comprises 15 residues. Trimming at V came to 6 bases and at J to 6 bases, leaving 7 bases not matched to a gene. The germline CDR1 and CDR2 sequences are MDHEN and SYDVKM.

The V and J genes are TRBV5-1 and TRBJ2-1; 7 bases are a match to TRBD1. The CDR3 totals 13 residues. The J segment lost 11 bases and the V segment lost 2 bases, leaving 7 bases of the junction unmatched. Germline CDR1 reads SGHRS; CDR2 reads YFSETQ. CDR3 bases: TGCGCCAGCAGCTTAACAGGGGAGAGGCAGCAGTTCTTC. The encoded protein is CASSLTGERQQFF. The whole variable domain, remainder taken from reference TRBV5-1 and TRBJ2-1, is KAGVTQTPRYLIKTRGQQVTLSCSPISGHRSVSWYQQTPGQGLQFLFEYFSETQRNKGNFPGRFSGRQFSNSRSEMNVSTLELGDSALYLCASSLTGERQQFFGPGTRLTVL.

The genes are TRBV4-3 and TRBJ1-2; D may be TRBD1 (5 bases). The V end was cut by 0 bases, the J end by 0 bases, with 14 bases between. The CDR3 runs to 17 residues. The V gene's germline CDR1 is LGHNA and CDR2 YSLEER. CDR3 DNA sequence: TGCGCCAGCAGCCAAGATCGACTAGGGGCGTCTAACTATGGCTACACCTTC. Amino acids: CASSQDRLGASNYGYTF.

The rearrangement joins TRBV29-1 to TRBJ1-2; 7 bases are shared with TRBD1. CDR1 and CDR2 from the germline V gene are SQVTM and ANQGSEA. J was trimmed by 7 bases and V by 4 bases; bases with no gene match: 12. The CDR3 extends over 14 amino acids. In DNA form, the CDR3 reads TGCAGCGTTGCAGACAGGGTGATATTATCTGGCTACACCTTC. Translation gives CSVADRVILSGYTF.

V usage is TRBV7-2 and J usage is TRBJ2-3; 10 bases are a match to TRBD2. This CDR3 is built from 15 residues. Trimming cost V 5 bases and J 2 bases; bases outside gene matches: 4. Germline loops: CDR1 SGHTA, CDR2 FQGNSA. The CDR3 coding sequence is TGTGCCAGCAGCCTTAGCGGGGGGAACACAGATACGCAGTATTTT. It codes for CASSLSGGNTDTQYF.

V usage is TRBV5-5 and J usage is TRBJ1-2; D is unclear. The CDR3 covers 15 residues. CDR1 and CDR2 from the germline V gene are SGHKS and YYEKEE (reference sequence). Trimming removed 3 bases from V and 4 bases from J, with 16 bases in between. In DNA form, the CDR3 reads TGTGCCAGCAGCTCAGACGGACTCTTGGGCTATGGCTACACCTTC. Translating gives CASSSDGLLGYGYTF.

The chain recombines TRBV19 with TRBJ1-5, with 9 bases identical to TRBD1. The CDR3 loop spans 20 amino acids. Germline CDR1 LNHDA, CDR2 SQIVND (reference sequence). The trim removed 5 bases at V and 4 bases at J, leaving 21 bases unmatched. The CDR3 nucleotides read TGTGCCAGTAGTCTCAACACGAGGGACAGGGTAGTTCTGAGAAATCAGCCCCAGCATTTT. Amino acids: CASSLNTRDRVVLRNQPQHF.

The rearrangement links TRBV29-1 to TRBJ1-2, with 11 bases aligning to TRBD1. The junction had 6 bases not matched to a gene; V was cut back by 7 bases and J by 8 bases. The CDR3 consists of 12 residues. Germline CDR1 and CDR2: SQVTM and ANQGSEA. The CDR3 is CSAGQGASGYTF. In nucleotides, the CDR3 is TGCAGCGCCGGACAGGGGGCCTCGGGCTACACCTTC.

This clone came up a few times. The V call is TRBV19, the J call TRBJ2-1; the D is unclear. Trimming took 3 bases from V and 0 from J, leaving 12 bases between them. The germline V gene has CDR1 LNHDA and CDR2 SQIVND (reference sequence). This CDR3 has 16 residues. CDR3 DNA sequence: TGTGCCAGTAGTATCGATGGCGGTTTCTCCTACAATGAGCAGTTCTTC. Protein product: CASSIDGGFSYNEQFF.

The chain employs TRBV28 and TRBJ2-3; TRBD1 matches 9 bases. This CDR3 is built from 16 residues. From germline, CDR1 is MDHEN and CDR2 SYDVKM. V lost 2 bases and J lost 5; bases outside the gene matches: 8. CDR3 nucleotide sequence: TGTGCCAGCAGTTTAAAACCCGGGACAGGGCTAGATACGCAGTATTTT. Protein product: CASSLKPGTGLDTQYF. Based on the CDR3 plus reference TRBV28 and TRBJ2-3, the full variable domain is DVKVTQSSRYLVKRTGEKVFLECVQDMDHENMFWYRQDPGLGLRLIYFSYDVKMKEKGDIPEGYSVSREKKERFSLILESASTNQTSMYLCASSLKPGTGLDTQYFGPGTRLTVL.

The chain carries TRBV7-9 and TRBJ1-2; D is perhaps TRBD1 (6 bases). Trimming removed 3 bases at V and 3 bases at J, with 17 bases between. Germline CDR1 reads SEHNR; CDR2 reads FQNEAQ (reference sequence). The CDR3 consists of 16 residues. This CDR3 reads CASSFLTGSQDYGYTF. The DNA for the CDR3 is TGTGCCAGCAGCTTCTTAACAGGGAGTCAGGACTATGGCTACACCTTC.

V gene TRBV6-5 combines with J gene TRBJ1-1, with D perhaps matching TRBD1 (5 bases). Germline assignment: CDR1 MNHEY and CDR2 SVGAGI. Trimming left V 2 bases short and J 3 bases short, with 10 bases between. The length of the CDR3 is 14 residues. CDR3 loop: CASSYTGGHTEAFF. CDR3 DNA: TGTGCCAGCAGTTACACGGGGGGTCACACTGAAGCTTTCTTT.

The chain uses TRBV3-1 (or the pseudogene TRBV3-2) and TRBJ2-7, with D possibly being TRBD2 (7 bases). The CDR3 is 11 residues long. The germline V gene has CDR1 LGHDT and CDR2 YNNKEL (reference sequence). V was clipped by 10 bases and J by 6 bases, with 13 bases between them. In DNA, the CDR3 is TGTGCCACCCGAGGGGGGGTCGAGCAGTACTTC. This codes for CATRGGVEQYF.

This clone was picked up a small number of times. The chain employs TRBV24-1 and TRBJ1-2; D is undetermined. Germline-derived CDR1 and CDR2 are KGHDR and SFDVKD. V lost 5 bases and J 7 bases, leaving 10 bases between the germline ends. The CDR3 is 12 amino acids. The CDR3 here is CATSAAGSGYTF. Written as DNA, the CDR3 is TGTGCCACCAGTGCGGCCGGGTCTGGCTACACCTTC.

The chain combines TRBV5-3 with TRBJ1-6; a possible D gene is TRBD1 (5 bases). TRBV5-3 is labeled an ORF, and its function is uncertain. The CDR3 has 18 amino acids. V was trimmed by 3 bases and J by 0 bases, leaving 16 bases between them. The CDR3, as DNA: TGTGCCAGAAGCTCCCAGGGCCGCCCTTCCTCCTATAATTCACCCCTCCACTTT. As protein: CARSSQGRPSSYNSPLHF.

The chain carries TRBV6-6 and TRBJ2-7; D perhaps matches TRBD1 (7 bases). Trimming cost V 2 bases and J 7 bases, with 15 bases left between them. The length of the CDR3 is 14 residues. Germline assignment: CDR1 MNHNY and CDR2 SVGAGI (reference sequence). CDR3 coding DNA: TGTGCCAGCAGTTACCAGGGGGGAGGTGGAGAGCAGTACTTC. This translates into CASSYQGGGGEQYF.

This chain joins TRBV6-6 and TRBJ2-3; D is ambiguous. V was shortened by 7 bases and J by 3 bases, with 8 bases between the two germline ends. Germline loops: CDR1 MNHNY, CDR2 SVGAGI (reference sequence). This CDR3 has 12 amino acids. CDR3 sequence reads: CASTSATDTQYF. For the CDR3, the DNA is TGTGCCAGCACTAGTGCAACAGATACGCAGTATTTT.

This sequence joins TRBV5-1 and TRBJ1-6; D gene uncertain. The CDR3 is made up of 16 amino acids. Trimming cost V 5 bases and J 0 bases, with 12 bases left between them. Per germline, CDR1 SGHRS and CDR2 YFSETQ. CDR3 loop: CASRRGFFSYNSPLHF. The CDR3 DNA reads as TGCGCCAGCAGAAGAGGTTTTTTCTCCTATAATTCACCCCTCCACTTT.

The chain has TRBV7-2 and TRBJ1-2, with TRBD1 identical over 7 bases. CDR3 size: 15 residues. Germline V gives CDR1 SGHTA, CDR2 FQGNSA. The J segment lost 5 bases and the V segment lost 0 bases, leaving 6 bases of the junction unmatched. The CDR3 reads CASSLAWQGQYGYTF. DNA for the CDR3: TGTGCCAGCAGCTTAGCGTGGCAGGGACAGTATGGCTACACCTTC.

V is TRBV9 and J is TRBJ1-1; the D gene is possibly TRBD1 (5 bases). The CDR3 runs to 16 residues. V shed 4 bases and J shed 2 bases, with 18 bases lying between them. Germline V CDR1 and CDR2: SGDLS, YYNGEE. CDR3 sequence: CASSRGGGSSNTEAFF. The CDR3 region has the DNA TGTGCCAGCAGCCGAGGTGGGGGGAGCAGCAACACTGAAGCTTTCTTT.

V and J are TRBV2 and TRBJ1-5; tentative D call: TRBD1 (5 bases). Germline assignment: CDR1 SNHLY and CDR2 FYNNEI. V was cut by 7 bases and J by 7 bases, with 14 bases left in between. The CDR3 extends over 13 amino acids. Here the CDR3 reads CASTSRVGQPQHF. Here the CDR3 DNA reads TGTGCCAGCACGTCCAGGGTTGGCCAGCCCCAGCATTTT. Filled out from reference TRBV2 and TRBJ1-5, the complete variable domain reads EPEVTQTPSHQVTQMGQEVILRCVPISNHLYFYWYRQILGQKVEFLVSFYNNEISEKSEIFDDQFSVERPDGSNFTLKIRSTKLEDSAMYFCASTSRVGQPQHFGDGTRLSIL.

This chain links TRBV6-6 with TRBJ1-2; tentatively, D is TRBD1 (5 bases). In germline, CDR1 is MNHNY, CDR2 SVGAGI (reference sequence). The CDR3 totals 13 residues. V gave up 0 bases and J gave up 6 bases, with 8 bases separating them. The CDR3 sequence is CASSYSTVDGYTF. The DNA for the CDR3 is TGTGCCAGCAGTTACTCGACAGTGGATGGCTACACCTTC.

The chain recombines TRBV7-3 with TRBJ1-2; 9 bases align to TRBD1. This CDR3 is built from 15 residues. Losses at the gene ends were 5 bases for V and 5 bases for J; bases not matched to a gene: 9. Germline V gene lookup returns CDR1 SGHTA and CDR2 FQGTGA. This CDR3 reads CASSPFPGQGYGYTF. The DNA of the CDR3 is TGTGCCAGCAGCCCGTTTCCGGGACAGGGTTATGGCTACACCTTC.